This T cell receptor (beta chain) was observed in a study of blood T cells in healthy people across ages. Remarks on this clonotype: The antigen is not known.

Caucasian, healthy and from Russia, the donors were aged between 6 and 90. With a J-beta primer mix and a sample-barcoded 5' primer, a second PCR ran about 6 to 11 cycles. MiXCR, applied by TCRdb to the 5' RACE reads, yields one record per CDR3 protein. The sample comprises under 1,000,000 distinct CDR3 sequences, under 40% of which are singletons, and 10% to 15% rests with the top ten. Regarding the study as a whole: No one knew whether donors had CMV, which possibly confounded expanded clonotype changes. A roughly linear fall in TCR beta diversity per million T cells was seen with increasing age. One million T cells yielded diversity estimates that were considered underestimates.

Sequenced material: blood. This receptor was obtained from a young man in good health.

The CDR3 coding sequence is TGTGCCAGCAGGCGGGGGGGACAGAACACTGAAGCTTTCTTT. It is translated as CASRRGGQNTEAFF. The chain couples TRBV12-3 or TRBV12-4 to TRBJ1-1; perhaps TRBD1 as D (6 bases). The CDR3 has 14 amino acids. V lost 6 bases and J 1 base, leaving 12 bases between the germline ends.